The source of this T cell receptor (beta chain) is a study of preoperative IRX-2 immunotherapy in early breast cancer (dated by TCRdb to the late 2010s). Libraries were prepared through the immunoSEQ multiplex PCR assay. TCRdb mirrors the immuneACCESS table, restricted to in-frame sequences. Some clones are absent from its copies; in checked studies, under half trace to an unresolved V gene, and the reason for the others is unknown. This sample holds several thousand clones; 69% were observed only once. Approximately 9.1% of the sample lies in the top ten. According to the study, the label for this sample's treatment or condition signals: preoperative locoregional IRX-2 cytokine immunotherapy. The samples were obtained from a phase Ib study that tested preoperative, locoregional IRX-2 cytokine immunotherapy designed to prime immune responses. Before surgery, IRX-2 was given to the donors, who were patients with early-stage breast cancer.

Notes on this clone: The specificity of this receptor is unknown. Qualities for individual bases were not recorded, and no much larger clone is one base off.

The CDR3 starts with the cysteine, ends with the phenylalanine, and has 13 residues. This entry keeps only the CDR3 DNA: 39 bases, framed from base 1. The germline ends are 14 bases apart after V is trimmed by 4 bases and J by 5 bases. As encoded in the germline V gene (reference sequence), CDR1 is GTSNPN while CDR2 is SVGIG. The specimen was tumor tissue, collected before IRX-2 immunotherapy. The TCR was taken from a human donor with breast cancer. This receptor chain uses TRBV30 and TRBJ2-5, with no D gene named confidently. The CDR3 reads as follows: CAWNLGVGETQYF. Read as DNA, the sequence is TGTGCCTGGAACCTGGGTGTGGGGGAGACCCAGTACTTC. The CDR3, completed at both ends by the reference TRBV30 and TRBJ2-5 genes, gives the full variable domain SQTIHQWPATLVQPVGSPLSLECTVEGTSNPNLYWYRQAAGRGLQLLFYSVGIGQISSEVPQNLSASRPQDRQFILSSKKLLLSDSGFYLCAWNLGVGETQYFGPGTRLLVL.